These T cell receptor beta chains were read from a single sample in a study of cytomegalovirus exposure and HLA in healthy donors. Sequencing was performed with immunoSEQ multiplex PCR; in TCRdb, only in-frame clones are kept and a portion is missing. The data show 95,000 or so clones, 81% seen once. Sequencing was carried out using PBMCs. The source is a woman aged 70-85 years in good health and CMV-seropositive. The CDR3 runs from the conserved cysteine through the conserved F or W. Each record gives: D gene, J gene, V gene, clone size, CDR3 protein, CDR3 DNA. D genes are given only for firm matches. For some rows the clone size is stated as once, few or many, or as a class when expanded; others skip it.

D: TRBD2; J: TRBJ2-1; V: TRBV7-6; size: .; CDR3: CASSFLVGTSGTNGQFF; DNA: TGTGCCAGCAGCTTTTTAGTGGGGACTAGCGGGACTAATGGGCAGTTCTTC
D: .; J: TRBJ1-1; V: TRBV4-3; size: once; CDR3: CASSQDFQNTEAFF; DNA: TGCGCCAGCAGCCAAGATTTTCAAAACACTGAAGCTTTCTTT
D: TRBD2; J: TRBJ2-5; V: TRBV5-4; size: .; CDR3: CASSPTSDKETQYF; DNA: TGTGCCAGCAGCCCCACTAGCGACAAAGAGACCCAGTACTTC
D: TRBD1; J: TRBJ1-1; V: TRBV10-1; size: .; CDR3: CASSTGVWTEAFF; DNA: TGCGCCAGCAGTACAGGGGTTTGGACTGAAGCTTTCTTT
D: .; J: TRBJ1-1; V: TRBV29-1; size: once; CDR3: CSVKGTGTEAFF; DNA: TGCAGCGTGAAGGGTACGGGGACTGAAGCTTTCTTT
D: .; J: TRBJ2-5; V: TRBV6-5; size: .; CDR3: CASRSGGWETQYF; DNA: TGTGCCAGCAGGTCCGGGGGTTGGGAGACCCAGTACTTC
D: .; J: TRBJ1-6; V: TRBV11-3; size: .; CDR3: CASSFGGRNSPLHF; DNA: TGTGCCAGCAGCTTCGGCGGGAGGAATTCACCCCTCCACTTT
D: .; J: TRBJ1-2; V: TRBV29-1; size: .; CDR3: CSVESRDYGYTF; DNA: TGCAGCGTTGAAAGCAGGGACTATGGCTACACCTTC
D: .; J: TRBJ2-1; V: TRBV19; size: once; CDR3: CASSIGKVRDEQFF; DNA: TGTGCCAGTAGTATTGGTAAGGTCAGGGATGAGCAGTTCTTC
D: .; J: TRBJ2-2; V: TRBV6-5; size: .; CDR3: CASLKETGSTGELFF; DNA: TGTGCCAGCCTAAAGGAAACAGGGTCCACCGGGGAGCTGTTTTTT
D: TRBD2; J: TRBJ2-1; V: TRBV4-3; size: once; CDR3: CASGRLAGGPGGEQFF; DNA: TGCGCCAGCGGGAGACTAGCGGGAGGACCCGGGGGTGAGCAGTTCTTC
D: TRBD1; J: TRBJ2-7; V: TRBV6-1; size: .; CDR3: CASRTTGVSDEQYF; DNA: TGTGCCAGCAGGACAACAGGGGTTTCGGACGAGCAGTACTTC
D: .; J: TRBJ2-4; V: TRBV4-2; size: .; CDR3: CASSQDGILERNWNIQYF; DNA: TGTGCCAGCAGCCAAGATGGAATACTGGAGCGCAACTGGAACATTCAGTACTTC
D: .; J: TRBJ2-7; V: TRBV7-3; size: few; CDR3: CASSLAGSASSYEQYF; DNA: TGTGCCAGCAGCTTAGCGGGTTCTGCGAGCTCCTACGAGCAGTACTTC
D: .; J: TRBJ1-2; V: TRBV15; size: .; CDR3: CATRHRELDGYTF; DNA: TGTGCCACCAGACACAGGGAGCTAGATGGCTACACCTTC
D: TRBD1; J: TRBJ1-2; V: TRBV30; size: .; CDR3: CAWSTPGQGANYGYTF; DNA: TGTGCCTGGAGTACCCCCGGACAGGGGGCAAACTATGGCTACACCTTC
D: .; J: TRBJ2-1; V: TRBV7-3; size: .; CDR3: CASSLRRNNEQFF; DNA: TGTGCCAGCAGCTTAAGGAGAAACAATGAGCAGTTCTTC
D: TRBD1; J: TRBJ1-5; V: TRBV30; size: .; CDR3: CAWSPPGTGGAPGNQPQHF; DNA: TGTGCCTGGAGTCCGCCCGGGACAGGGGGCGCCCCCGGCAATCAGCCCCAGCATTTT
D: .; J: TRBJ2-7; V: TRBV19; size: .; CDR3: CASSRNRLDEQYF; DNA: TGTGCCAGTAGTCGGAACCGACTGGACGAGCAGTACTTC
D: TRBD1; J: TRBJ1-1; V: TRBV27; size: .; CDR3: CASSHLLGQGDTEAFF; DNA: TGTGCCAGCAGTCACTTACTCGGACAGGGGGATACTGAAGCTTTCTTT
D: TRBD2; J: TRBJ2-7; V: TRBV5-4; size: .; CDR3: CASSLGYSGSSYEQYF; DNA: TGTGCCAGCAGCTTGGGTTATAGCGGGAGCTCCTACGAGCAGTACTTC
D: .; J: TRBJ2-5; V: TRBV5-1; size: .; CDR3: CASRWDTEPQETQYF; DNA: TGCGCCAGCAGATGGGACACGGAGCCCCAAGAGACCCAGTACTTC
D: TRBD1; J: TRBJ2-2; V: TRBV19; size: .; CDR3: CASSRQGAYTGELFF; DNA: TGTGCCAGTAGTAGACAGGGGGCGTACACCGGGGAGCTGTTTTTT
D: TRBD1; J: TRBJ2-1; V: TRBV7-3; size: once; CDR3: CASSFALGDRGRAQFF; DNA: TGTGCCAGCAGCTTTGCTCTCGGCGACAGGGGGCGAGCCCAGTTCTTC
D: .; J: TRBJ2-7; V: TRBV4-2; size: few; CDR3: CASSQQPSDHYEQYF; DNA: TGTGCCAGCAGCCAACAGCCTAGCGACCACTACGAGCAGTACTTC
D: TRBD1; J: TRBJ2-5; V: TRBV19; size: .; CDR3: CASSTTGGRETQYF; DNA: TGTGCCAGTAGTACTACAGGGGGCAGGGAGACCCAGTACTTC
D: .; J: TRBJ2-3; V: TRBV5-1; size: .; CDR3: CASSAGGQISTDTQYF; DNA: TGCGCCAGCAGCGCCGGGGGACAGATAAGCACAGATACGCAGTATTTT
D: .; J: TRBJ2-7; V: TRBV5-5; size: .; CDR3: CASSLKGEPYEQYF; DNA: TGTGCCAGCAGCTTGAAGGGGGAGCCCTACGAGCAGTACTTC
D: TRBD1; J: TRBJ1-3; V: TRBV18; size: .; CDR3: CASSPGQGYSGNTIYF; DNA: TGTGCCAGCTCACCGGGACAGGGGTACTCTGGAAACACCATATATTTT
D: TRBD2; J: TRBJ2-2; V: TRBV13; size: once; CDR3: CASATTSDRNTGELFF; DNA: TGTGCCAGCGCAACGACTAGCGACCGTAACACCGGGGAGCTGTTTTTT
D: TRBD1; J: TRBJ1-2; V: TRBV28; size: few; CDR3: CASRTGDYGYTF; DNA: TGTGCCAGCCGGACAGGAGACTATGGCTACACCTTC
D: TRBD1; J: TRBJ2-7; V: TRBV28; size: .; CDR3: CASTSPGQGMYEQYF; DNA: TGTGCCAGCACCTCACCGGGACAGGGGATGTACGAGCAGTACTTC
D: .; J: TRBJ1-5; V: TRBV7-8; size: .; CDR3: CASSLLGGGAISQPQHF; DNA: TGTGCCAGCAGCTTATTGGGTGGGGGGGCGATATCTCAGCCCCAGCATTTT
D: TRBD1; J: TRBJ1-6; V: TRBV30; size: .; CDR3: CAWSTGTGTSPLHF; DNA: TGTGCCTGGAGCACCGGGACAGGGACTTCACCCCTCCACTTT
D: .; J: TRBJ2-7; V: TRBV7-8; size: once; CDR3: CASRTRADSAYEQYF; DNA: TGTGCCAGCAGAACCCGTGCGGACAGTGCCTACGAGCAGTACTTC
D: .; J: TRBJ2-3; V: TRBV4-3; size: .; CDR3: CASSQRGINTQYF; DNA: TGCGCCAGCAGCCAGCGAGGGATAAATACGCAGTATTTT